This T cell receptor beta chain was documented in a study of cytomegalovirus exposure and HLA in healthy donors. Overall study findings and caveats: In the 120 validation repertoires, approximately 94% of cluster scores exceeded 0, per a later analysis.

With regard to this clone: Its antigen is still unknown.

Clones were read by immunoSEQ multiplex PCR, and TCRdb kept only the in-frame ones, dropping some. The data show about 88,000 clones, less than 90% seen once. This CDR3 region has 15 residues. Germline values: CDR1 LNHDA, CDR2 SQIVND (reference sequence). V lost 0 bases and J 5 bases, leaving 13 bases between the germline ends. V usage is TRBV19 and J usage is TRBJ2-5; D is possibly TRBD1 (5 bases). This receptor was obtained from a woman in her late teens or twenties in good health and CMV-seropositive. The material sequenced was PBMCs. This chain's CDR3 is CASSIDRQSLETQYF. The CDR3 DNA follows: TGTGCCAGTAGTATAGATAGACAGTCACTGGAGACCCAGTACTTC.